The next 30 T cell receptor beta chains were all read from a single sample in a study of blood T cell repertoires in COVID-19. Produced via immunoSEQ multiplex PCR; TCRdb's table is partial and in-frame only. The data hold under 200,000 clones, with less than 90% observed a single time. Sequenced sample: PBMCs or T cells enriched from blood (not recorded which). All receptors come from a woman in her 50s who had recovered from COVID-19.

V gene TRBV2 combines with J gene TRBJ1-2, with 9 nucleotides matching TRBD1. Trimming at V came to 5 bases and at J to 4 bases, leaving 8 bases not matched to a gene. CDR1 SNHLY and CDR2 FYNNEI come from the germline V gene. CDR3 length equals 15 residues. The CDR3 loop reads CASSPNRGQVYGYTF. The CDR3 bases are TGTGCCAGCAGTCCTAACAGGGGGCAGGTCTATGGCTACACCTTC.

The chain combines TRBV28 with TRBJ2-1; 14 bases map to TRBD2. V lost 2 bases to trimming and J lost 10 bases; unmatched junction nucleotides: 7. CDR1 is MDHEN, CDR2 SYDVKM, per germline. The CDR3 spans 16 residues. CDR3 in amino acids: CASSLTGLAGADEQFF. The DNA for the CDR3 is TGTGCCAGCAGTTTAACGGGACTAGCGGGAGCGGACGAGCAGTTCTTC.

This chain links TRBV30 with TRBJ1-6; weak D call: TRBD1 (5 bases). The V gene lost 1 base and the J gene lost 8 bases, with 9 bases spanning the gap. CDR1 GTSNPN and CDR2 SVGIG come from the germline V gene (reference sequence). The CDR3 length is 13 residues. The CDR3 spells CAWSAQGYSPLHF. CDR3 sequence (DNA): TGTGCCTGGAGTGCCCAGGGTTATTCACCCCTCCACTTT.

The rearrangement joins TRBV5-1 to TRBJ1-1, with 11 positions matching TRBD1. The CDR3 length is 17 residues. Per germline, CDR1 SGHRS and CDR2 YFSETQ. The ends lost 3 bases at V and 1 base at J; junction bases unmatched: 8. The CDR3 spells CASSWGQGDLANTEAFF. CDR3 coding DNA: TGCGCCAGCAGCTGGGGACAGGGGGATTTGGCGAACACTGAAGCTTTCTTT.

This chain uses TRBV11-3 with TRBJ2-2; 9 bases map to TRBD2. This CDR3 is 18 amino acids long. V trimming: 1 base; J trimming: 2 bases; junction bases outside the gene matches: 8. Germline V gene sequence: CDR1 SGHNT, CDR2 YENEEA. CDR3 amino acids: CASSLGPPLAGNTGELFF. CDR3 bases: TGTGCCAGCAGCTTAGGCCCCCCACTAGCGGGTAACACCGGGGAGCTGTTTTTT.

V and J are TRBV5-1 and TRBJ1-2, with D unclear. V lost 9 bases to trimming and J lost 2 bases, with 14 bases between them. From germline, CDR1 is SGHRS and CDR2 YFSETQ. The CDR3 has 13 residues. The CDR3 bases are TGCGCCACCTCTTTGACTGCGAACTATGGCTACACCTTC. Protein sequence: CATSLTANYGYTF.

CDR3 in amino acids: CASSPGLNSYEQYF. CDR3 DNA: TGTGCCAGCTCACCAGGCCTGAACTCCTACGAGCAGTACTTC. The chain has TRBV18 and TRBJ2-7; D unclear. Deletions cut 2 bases from V and 0 bases from J, with 8 bases between. The germline V gene has CDR1 KGHSH and CDR2 LQKENI. The CDR3 loop spans 14 amino acids.

This clone has just a few counts. The V and J genes are TRBV6-1 and TRBJ1-2; 8 positions agree with TRBD1. The CDR3 totals 14 residues. Germline trimming cut 2 bases from V and 4 bases from J; bases unmatched to any gene: 3. The germline V gene has CDR1 MNHNS and CDR2 SASEGT. CDR3 in DNA: TGTGCCAGCAGTGAAAAGACAGGGGTCTATGGCTACACCTTC. Its protein product is CASSEKTGVYGYTF.

The CDR3 DNA is TGTGCCAGCACCCCAGGACTAGCGGCCTCCTACGAGCAGTACTTC. Its translation: CASTPGLAASYEQYF. V and J are TRBV5-5 and TRBJ2-7, with TRBD2 matching 10 bases. Looked up from germline, CDR1 is SGHKS and CDR2 is YYEKEE (reference sequence). The V segment lost 6 bases and the J segment 0 bases; nucleotides outside the gene matches: 6. This CDR3 is 15 amino acids long.

The chain is built from TRBV28 and TRBJ2-3; maybe TRBD1 (7 bases). The CDR3 covers 17 residues. Trimming cost V 2 bases and J 7 bases, with 22 bases left between them. CDR1 and CDR2 (germline): MDHEN, SYDVKM. CDR3 nucleotide sequence: TGTGCCAGCAGTTTAAAGGGGGGACAGAGCCGCATTAATACGCAGTATTTT. Its protein product is CASSLKGGQSRINTQYF.

The chain combines TRBV19 with TRBJ2-1, with 7 bases identical to TRBD1. Germline V gene data show CDR1 as LNHDA and CDR2 as SQIVND (reference sequence). This CDR3 is built from 15 residues. V trimming: 6 bases; J trimming: 0 bases; junction bases outside the gene matches: 5. CDR3 bases: TGTGCCAGTAGCACGGACAGGAGCTCCTACAATGAGCAGTTCTTC. Translating it yields CASSTDRSSYNEQFF.

The V and J genes are TRBV3-1 (or the pseudogene TRBV3-2) and TRBJ2-7; a weak D match, TRBD1 (6 bases). There are 15 residues in the CDR3. The germline V gene has CDR1 LGHDT and CDR2 YNNKEL (reference sequence). Trimming stripped 3 bases from V and 6 bases from J, with 18 bases between. CDR3 protein: CASSQIRDTIPEQYF. In DNA form, the CDR3 reads TGTGCCAGCAGCCAGATTCGGGACACGATTCCCGAGCAGTACTTC.

The gene calls are TRBV7-8 and TRBJ2-1; 8 nucleotides align to TRBD2. The V gene end was trimmed by 5 bases and the J gene end by 5 bases; junction bases not matched to a gene: 17. The CDR3 spans 18 residues. Germline V gene lookup returns CDR1 SGHVS and CDR2 FQNEAQ. The CDR3 DNA reads TGTGCCAGCAGCGCCCGGAGCGGGGGAATCAGAGGGCACAATGAGCAGTTCTTC. As protein: CASSARSGGIRGHNEQFF.

The chain combines TRBV30 with TRBJ2-6; the match to TRBD2 covers 8 bases. The V segment lost 0 bases and the J segment 2 bases; nucleotides outside the gene matches: 6. From germline, CDR1 is GTSNPN and CDR2 SVGIG (reference sequence). The CDR3 length is 17 residues. The CDR3 loop reads CAWSVGRTSTGANVLTF. The CDR3, as DNA: TGTGCCTGGAGTGTGGGGAGGACTAGCACTGGGGCCAACGTCCTGACTTTC.

The chain carries TRBV3-1 (or the pseudogene TRBV3-2) and TRBJ2-5; 12 bases fit TRBD2. The junction had 6 bases not matched to a gene; V was cut back by 2 bases and J by 5 bases. Germline assignment: CDR1 LGHDT and CDR2 YNNKEL (reference sequence). The CDR3 covers 16 residues. The CDR3 spells CASSQLAGGPAETQYF. The CDR3 bases are TGTGCCAGCAGCCAACTAGCGGGAGGGCCGGCGGAGACCCAGTACTTC.

The rearrangement links TRBV27 to TRBJ2-7, with a tentative D call TRBD1 (6 bases). V lost 3 bases and J lost 3, with 12 bases in between. This CDR3 comprises 14 residues. CDR1 MNHEY and CDR2 SMNVEV come from the germline V gene (reference sequence). DNA of the CDR3: TGTGCCAGCAGTTTTAGCCAGGGGAACTACGAGCAGTACTTC. This sequence encodes CASSFSQGNYEQYF.

This clone was observed a single time. In the same sample, other DNA sequences code for this CDR3. The chain is built from TRBV7-9 and TRBJ2-2; D is uncertain. CDR1 and CDR2 (germline): SEHNR, FQNEAQ (reference sequence). Trimming left V 4 bases short and J 5 bases short, with 2 bases between. This CDR3 has 11 amino acids. The CDR3 protein is CASSSTGELFF. DNA for the CDR3: TGTGCCAGCAGCTCAACCGGGGAGCTGTTTTTT.

The rearrangement links TRBV7-6 to TRBJ1-6; 9 bases match TRBD1. Germline CDR1 is SGHVS and CDR2 is FNYEAQ. V shed 0 bases, J shed 5 bases, and the junction held 2 bases outside the gene matches. The CDR3 sequence is 16 residues long. CDR3 in amino acids: CASSLAGQGNNSPLHF. The CDR3 DNA sequence: TGTGCCAGCAGCTTAGCGGGACAGGGAAATAATTCACCCCTCCACTTT.

The chain carries TRBV7-2 and TRBJ2-1, with 9 positions matching TRBD2. The germline V gene encodes CDR1 SGHTA and CDR2 FQGNSA. CDR3 length equals 16 residues. J was trimmed by 10 bases and V by 4 bases; bases with no gene match: 14. The CDR3 protein is CASSSVAGARVEEQFF. CDR3 nucleotides: TGTGCCAGCAGCTCTGTAGCGGGAGCCCGCGTTGAGGAGCAGTTCTTC.

The CDR3 loop reads CASSQAGVMGHEQFF. CDR3 DNA sequence: TGTGCCAGCAGCCAAGCGGGGGTCATGGGCCATGAGCAGTTCTTC. V is TRBV3-1 (or the pseudogene TRBV3-2) and J is TRBJ2-1, with TRBD2 as a possible D gene (6 bases). Trimming cost V 1 base and J 8 bases, with 15 bases left between them. Germline V CDR1 and CDR2: LGHDT, YNNKEL (reference sequence). This CDR3 has 15 amino acids.

The V gene is TRBV27, the J gene TRBJ2-1; a weak D match, TRBD2 (6 bases). The CDR3 totals 15 residues. Germline values: CDR1 MNHEY, CDR2 SMNVEV (reference sequence). Deletions cut 6 bases from V and 9 bases from J, with 21 bases between. This CDR3 is CASSWTGSSSTEQFF. The CDR3 nucleotides are TGTGCCAGCAGCTGGACCGGGAGCTCGTCTACTGAGCAGTTCTTC.

The chain uses TRBV4-3 and TRBJ1-2; a weak D match, TRBD1 (5 bases). This CDR3 comprises 14 residues. Trimming took off 1 base at V and 6 bases at J, with 12 bases between the two ends. The germline V gene encodes CDR1 LGHNA and CDR2 YSLEER. The CDR3 loop is CASSQADSGDGYTF. The CDR3 nucleotides are TGCGCCAGCAGCCAAGCTGACAGCGGGGATGGCTACACCTTC.

V usage is TRBV7-9 and J usage is TRBJ2-5; the D gene is possibly TRBD2 (6 bases). V was shortened by 3 bases and J by 0 bases, with 14 bases between the two germline ends. The CDR3 is 16 amino acids. Germline CDR1 SEHNR, CDR2 FQNEAQ (reference sequence). In nucleotides, the CDR3 is TGTGCCAGCAGCTTCCCCGGGAGACAGAACCAAGAGACCCAGTACTTC. It specifies CASSFPGRQNQETQYF.

The chain employs TRBV12-5 and TRBJ2-1; 9 nucleotides match TRBD2. V dropped 6 bases and J dropped 10; count of bases not matched to a gene: 4. CDR1 is LGHNT, CDR2 FRNRAP, per germline. The CDR3 contains 12 residues. For the CDR3, the DNA is TGTGCTAGTGGCTCTGGACTAGCGGAGCAGTTCTTC. It codes for CASGSGLAEQFF.

For the CDR3, the DNA is TGTGCCAGCAGCCAAGGAGGAACAGGGGCGGCAGATACGCAGTATTTT. This gives the protein CASSQGGTGAADTQYF. This chain uses TRBV14 with TRBJ2-3; 7 bases are a match to TRBD1. With 1 base clipped from V and 4 bases from J, the junction kept 8 bases outside the gene matches. This CDR3 contains 16 residues. CDR1 SGHDN and CDR2 FVKESK come from the germline V gene.

The CDR3 protein is CASSLSGRASNYEQYF. The CDR3 bases are TGCGCCAGCAGTTTGTCCGGGAGGGCCTCTAACTACGAGCAGTACTTC. V gene TRBV10-2 combines with J gene TRBJ2-7; 8 bases match TRBD2. The CDR3 is 16 residues long. Germline values: CDR1 WSHSY, CDR2 SAAADI. V trimming: 5 bases; J trimming: 3 bases; junction bases outside the gene matches: 12.

The genes are TRBV6-1 and TRBJ2-1; 12 bases map to TRBD2. V lost 4 bases, J lost 9 bases, and 13 bases stayed unmatched. This CDR3 comprises 17 residues. The germline CDR1 and CDR2 sequences are MNHNS and SASEGT. DNA of the CDR3: TGTGCCAGCAGTGTATCCTTTCTAGCGGGAGGGGATATTGAGCAGTTCTTC. This sequence encodes CASSVSFLAGGDIEQFF.

The CDR3 reads CASSGYRVGTDTQYF. The CDR3 DNA reads as TGTGCCAGCAGCGGATACAGGGTAGGCACAGATACGCAGTATTTT. V is TRBV7-9 and J is TRBJ2-3, with D maybe TRBD1 (6 bases). The V and J ends lost 5 bases and 1 base respectively, with 13 bases between them. Germline V gives CDR1 SEHNR, CDR2 FQNEAQ (reference sequence). This CDR3 has 15 amino acids. The full variable domain, with the rest looked up from reference TRBV7-9 and TRBJ2-3, is DTGVSQNPRHKITKRGQNVTFRCDPISEHNRLYWYRQTLGQGPEFLTYFQNEAQLEKSRLLSDRFSAERPKGSFSTLEIQRTEQGDSAMYLCASSGYRVGTDTQYFGPGTRLTVL.

J is TRBJ2-5 and V is TRBV5-4; 8 nucleotides line up with TRBD2. The CDR3 totals 14 residues. J lost 5 bases, V lost 4 bases, and 7 bases had no gene match. The germline V gene encodes CDR1 SGHNT and CDR2 YYREEE (reference sequence). CDR3 sequence: CASSTLGLGETQYF. CDR3 nucleotide sequence: TGTGCCAGCAGCACCCTGGGACTAGGTGAGACCCAGTACTTC.

The rearrangement uses TRBV6-4 and TRBJ1-2, with 7 bases that match TRBD1. Germline-derived CDR1 and CDR2 are MRHNA and SNTAGT. After removal of 2 bases from V and 1 base from J, the junction contained 4 bases not matched to a gene. There are 15 residues in the CDR3. The CDR3: CASSDRTGYNYGYTF. The CDR3, as DNA: TGTGCCAGCAGTGACAGGACAGGATATAACTATGGCTACACCTTC.